This T cell receptor beta chain was captured by sequencing in a study of blood T cell repertoires in COVID-19. The V gene lost 5 bases and the J gene lost 5 bases, with 12 bases spanning the gap. CDR3 size: 14 residues. Germline values: CDR1 KGHDR, CDR2 SFDVKD. This table comes from immunoSEQ multiplex PCR, and its TCRdb copy is limited to in-frame clones, with some not included. The sample yields tens of thousands of clones, about nine tenths seen once. Specimen: peripheral blood. This chain links TRBV24-1 with TRBJ1-5; D might be TRBD1 (5 bases). This TCR came from an elderly woman with acute or convalescent COVID-19. CDR3 loop: CATSGWGEHQPQHF. The CDR3 DNA follows: TGTGCCACCAGTGGGTGGGGGGAGCATCAGCCCCAGCATTTT.